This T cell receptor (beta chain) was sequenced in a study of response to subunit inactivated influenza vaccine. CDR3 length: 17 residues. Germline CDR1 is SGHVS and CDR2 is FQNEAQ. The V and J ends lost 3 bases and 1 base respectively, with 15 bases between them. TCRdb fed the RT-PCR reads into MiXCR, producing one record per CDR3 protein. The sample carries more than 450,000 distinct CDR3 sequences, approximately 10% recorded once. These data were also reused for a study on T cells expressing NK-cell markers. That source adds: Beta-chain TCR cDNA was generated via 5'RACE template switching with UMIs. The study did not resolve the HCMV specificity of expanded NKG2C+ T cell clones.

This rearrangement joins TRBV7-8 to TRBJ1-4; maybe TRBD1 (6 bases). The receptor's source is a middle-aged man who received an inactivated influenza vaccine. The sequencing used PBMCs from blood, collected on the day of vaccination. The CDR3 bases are TGTGCCAGCAGCTTCTACCGAGACAGGCTAACTAATGAAAAACTGTTTTTT. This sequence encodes CASSFYRDRLTNEKLFF.